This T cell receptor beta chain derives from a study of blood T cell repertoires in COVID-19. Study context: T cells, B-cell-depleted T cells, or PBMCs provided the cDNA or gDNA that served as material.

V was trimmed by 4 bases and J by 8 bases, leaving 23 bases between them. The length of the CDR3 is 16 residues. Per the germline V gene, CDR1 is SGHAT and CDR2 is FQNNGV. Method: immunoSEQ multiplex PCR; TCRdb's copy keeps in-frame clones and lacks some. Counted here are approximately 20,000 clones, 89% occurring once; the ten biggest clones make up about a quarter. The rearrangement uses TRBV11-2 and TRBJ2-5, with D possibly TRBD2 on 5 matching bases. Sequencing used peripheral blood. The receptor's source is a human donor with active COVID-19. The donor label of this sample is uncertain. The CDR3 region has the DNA TGTGCCAGCAGCTCCCGACTAAGCCCTACCGATTATACCCAGTACTTC. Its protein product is CASSSRLSPTDYTQYF.